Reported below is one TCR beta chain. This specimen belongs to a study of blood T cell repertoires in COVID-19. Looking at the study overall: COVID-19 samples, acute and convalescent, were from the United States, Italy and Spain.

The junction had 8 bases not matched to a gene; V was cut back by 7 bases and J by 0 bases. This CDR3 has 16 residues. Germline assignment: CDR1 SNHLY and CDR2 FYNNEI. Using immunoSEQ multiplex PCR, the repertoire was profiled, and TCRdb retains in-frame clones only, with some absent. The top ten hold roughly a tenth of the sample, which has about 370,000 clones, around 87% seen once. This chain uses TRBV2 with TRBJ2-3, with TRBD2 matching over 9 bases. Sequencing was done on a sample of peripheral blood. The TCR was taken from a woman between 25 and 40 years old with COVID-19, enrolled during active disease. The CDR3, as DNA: TGTGCCAGCACCCCGACTAGCGGAACTAGCACAGATACGCAGTATTTT. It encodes CASTPTSGTSTDTQYF.